This is a list of T cell receptor beta chains from one sample in a study of OX40 agonist ivuxolimab in advanced cancers. The assay was immunoSEQ multiplex PCR, and TCRdb's table has in-frame clones only and misses some. This table holds 40,000 to 60,000 clones, 80% to 90% found once. The sample was CD4+ or CD8+ T cells sorted from blood, taken in a trial of the OX40 agonist ivuxolimab. The source of these receptors is an adult with an advanced solid tumor such as melanoma, head and neck, liver or kidney cancer. CDR3s include the opening cysteine and the closing phenylalanine or tryptophan. The order of the fields is J gene, V gene, clone size, D gene, CDR3 DNA, CDR3 protein. The D gene is left open where the match is weak. Clone size appears in some rows only: once, few, many, or a class for an expanded clone.

j_call: TRBJ2-1
v_call: TRBV4-3
clone_size: .
d_call: TRBD2
cdr3_nt: TGCGCCAGCAGCCAAGATCCTGGGGGGGTATACAATGAGCAGTTCTTC
cdr3_aa: CASSQDPGGVYNEQFF

j_call: TRBJ2-7
v_call: TRBV30
clone_size: .
d_call: TRBD1
cdr3_nt: TGTGCCTGGAGTGACAGGGGGCCTTACGAGCAGTACTTC
cdr3_aa: CAWSDRGPYEQYF

j_call: TRBJ1-1
v_call: TRBV7-3
clone_size: .
d_call: TRBD1
cdr3_nt: TGTGCCAGCAGCCGACAGGGGGCGAACACTGAAGCTTTCTTT
cdr3_aa: CASSRQGANTEAFF

j_call: TRBJ2-7
v_call: TRBV6-1
clone_size: once
d_call: .
cdr3_nt: TGTGCCAGCAGTGAACAGAGGGGCCGCGGCTACGAGCAGTACTTC
cdr3_aa: CASSEQRGRGYEQYF

j_call: TRBJ1-2
v_call: TRBV30
clone_size: .
d_call: .
cdr3_nt: TGTGCCTGGAGTGTCGGCGTCTCCGGCTATGGCTACACCTTC
cdr3_aa: CAWSVGVSGYGYTF

j_call: TRBJ1-2
v_call: TRBV7-2
clone_size: .
d_call: .
cdr3_nt: TGTGCCAGCAGCCCCCGGGGCCGGCTTGGCTACACCTTC
cdr3_aa: CASSPRGRLGYTF

j_call: TRBJ2-3
v_call: TRBV29-1
clone_size: .
d_call: .
cdr3_nt: TGCAGCGTGGACAGCCTTGCTAGCACAGATACGCAGTATTTT
cdr3_aa: CSVDSLASTDTQYF

j_call: TRBJ2-1
v_call: TRBV7-2
clone_size: .
d_call: TRBD2
cdr3_nt: TGTGCCAGCAGCCGCGGGGGGGCCGGGAACAATGAGCAGTTCTTC
cdr3_aa: CASSRGGAGNNEQFF

j_call: TRBJ1-5
v_call: TRBV6-1
clone_size: .
d_call: .
cdr3_nt: TGTGCCAGCAGTGGTCGGTTTAGGGGGAGTTATAGCAATCAGCCCCAGCATTTT
cdr3_aa: CASSGRFRGSYSNQPQHF

j_call: TRBJ2-7
v_call: TRBV30
clone_size: .
d_call: .
cdr3_nt: TGTGCCTGGAGCGCACAGGGCTCATCAGCCTACGAGCAGTACTTC
cdr3_aa: CAWSAQGSSAYEQYF

j_call: TRBJ2-3
v_call: TRBV5-1
clone_size: .
d_call: TRBD1
cdr3_nt: TGCGCCAGCAGCGGGACAGGGGTCGCAGATACGCAGTATTTT
cdr3_aa: CASSGTGVADTQYF

j_call: TRBJ1-2
v_call: TRBV28
clone_size: few
d_call: TRBD1
cdr3_nt: TGTGCCAGCAGTTTACCTCACGGACAGGGGAATGGCTACACCTTC
cdr3_aa: CASSLPHGQGNGYTF

j_call: TRBJ1-2
v_call: TRBV6-4
clone_size: .
d_call: TRBD1
cdr3_nt: TGTGCCAGCAGTCCCAGGACAGGGGGGGCGGAAGGCTACACCTTC
cdr3_aa: CASSPRTGGAEGYTF